This T cell receptor (beta chain) comes out of a study of cytomegalovirus exposure and HLA in healthy donors. Study findings and constraints: Earlier results showed most TCR beta V segments being productive about 87% or about 30% of the time.

Points on this clone: Antigen: not known.

A multiplex PCR was run with 60 Vbeta primers and 13 Jbeta primers. Using immunoSEQ multiplex PCR, the repertoire was profiled, and TCRdb retains in-frame clones only, with some absent. The table gives approximately 58,000 clones; the top ten clones make up about an eighth of it. Unrecorded immune exposures were likely, despite nominal health at sampling. CDR3 size: 14 residues. V shed 4 bases and J 1 base; nucleotides not matched to a gene: 4. Per germline, CDR1 SEHNR and CDR2 FQNEAQ (reference sequence). Sequences were obtained from PBMCs. The chain employs TRBV7-9 and TRBJ2-7; 7 bases agree with TRBD1. The receptor's source is a man between 18 and 35 years old in good health and CMV-seropositive. The CDR3: CASSSQGTSYEQYF. The DNA of the CDR3 is TGTGCCAGCAGCTCACAGGGGACGTCCTACGAGCAGTACTTC.